The 24 T cell receptor beta chains given below trace back to one sample, sequenced in a study of molecular identifiers for immune sequencing clone quantification. TCRdb fed the PCR reads into MiXCR, producing one record per CDR3 protein. This repertoire shows more than 250,000 distinct CDR3 sequences, about a fifth found once; its top ten account for over 0.7%. The sequenced material came from naive CD8+ T cells from blood, with Jurkat cell RNA spiked in. The sample's subset: FACS-sorted CD8+CD4-CCR7+CD45RA+ naive T cells. These receptors were obtained from a human donor in good health. Some libraries in this study had Jurkat cell RNA spiked in.

The chain uses TRBV6-2 or TRBV6-3 and TRBJ2-1; D might be TRBD2 (5 bases). Germline V lookup: CDR1 MNHEY, CDR2 SVGEGT. V gave up 6 bases and J gave up 6 bases, with 24 bases separating them. This CDR3 is 17 amino acids long. CDR3: CASSLLIADPGGNEQFF. The CDR3 nucleotides read TGTGCCAGCAGCTTATTAATAGCAGACCCCGGAGGCAATGAGCAGTTCTTC.

At least ten counts were recorded for this clonotype. V is TRBV9 and J is TRBJ2-7; a weak D match, TRBD1 (6 bases). Germline CDR1 and CDR2: SGDLS and YYNGEE. V gave up 7 bases and J gave up 2 bases, with 13 bases separating them. The CDR3 runs to 13 residues. CDR3 coding DNA: TGTGCCAGCGGAAACAGGGACCCCTACGAGCAGTACTTC. This encodes CASGNRDPYEQYF.

Ten or more counts support this clonotype. This chain uses TRBV4-1 with TRBJ2-7, with 10 bases fitting TRBD1. CDR3 length: 16 residues. Germline assignment: CDR1 MGHRA and CDR2 YSYEKL. The junction had 13 bases not matched to a gene; V was cut back by 2 bases and J by 9 bases. CDR3 sequence: CASSQQGQGPIAGQYF. CDR3 bases: TGCGCCAGCAGCCAACAGGGACAGGGGCCTATCGCTGGGCAGTACTTC.

This clonotype was seen ten or more times. The chain carries TRBV2 and TRBJ2-3, with a tentative D call TRBD2 (7 bases). The V end lost 2 bases, the J end lost 2 bases, and 14 bases lay between the germline ends. Germline V gene data show CDR1 as SNHLY and CDR2 as FYNNEI. The CDR3 extends over 16 amino acids. Here the CDR3 reads CASSELRGGLTDTQYF. The CDR3 DNA reads TGTGCCAGCAGTGAATTGAGGGGGGGCCTCACAGATACGCAGTATTTT.

In this sample, this clonotype turned up a few times. This sequence joins TRBV4-3 and TRBJ2-4; 9 bases map to TRBD1. This CDR3 contains 17 residues. Germline V gives CDR1 LGHNA, CDR2 YSLEER. Trimming removed 0 bases from V and 6 bases from J; junction bases left unmatched: 9. As DNA, the CDR3 is TGCGCCAGCAGCCAAGATCGACGCACAGGGGGCGTAAACATTCAGTACTTC. Amino acids: CASSQDRRTGGVNIQYF.

There are many counts of this clonotype. The junction departs from germline at one end; a sequencing error may be responsible. V gene TRBV11-2 combines with J gene TRBJ1-1; D gene ambiguous. The CDR3 consists of 11 residues. Germline CDR1 and CDR2: SGHAT and FQNNGV. Here the CDR3 DNA reads TGTGCCAGCAAGACGGGCACTGATGCTTTCTTT. It yields the protein CASKTGTDAFF. The full variable domain, completed using reference TRBV11-2 and TRBJ1-1, is EAGVAQSPRYKIIEKRQSVAFWCNPISGHATLYWYQQILGQGPKLLIQFQNNGVVDDSQLPKDRFSAERLKGVDSTLKIQPAKLEDSAVYLCASKTGTDAFFGQGTRLTVV.

With regard to this clonotype: This may be a read error: a much more frequent sequence differs by one nucleotide. This chain uses TRBV6-5 with TRBJ1-5, with D hard to call. The CDR3 spans 13 residues. Trimming shortened V by 5 bases and J by 7 bases, and 12 bases separated the two germline ends. Germline loops: CDR1 MNHEY, CDR2 SVGAGI. DNA of the CDR3: TGTGCCAGCAGTCTGGTCGGTGAGCAGCCCCAGCATTTT. It codes for CASSLVGEQPQHF.

As regards this clonotype: A much larger clone lies one base from this, so it may be a read error. The rearrangement links TRBV6-1 to TRBJ1-5, with no clear D. Trimming took 2 bases from V and 0 from J, leaving 11 bases between them. This CDR3 has 16 residues. The V gene's germline CDR1 is MNHNS and CDR2 SASEGT. The DNA for the CDR3 is TGTGCCAGCAGTGAACGGACGAGCCATAGCAATCAGCCCCAGCATTTT. Encoded protein: CASSERTSHSNQPQHF.

There are many counts of this clonotype. The V and J genes are TRBV7-9 and TRBJ2-3, with 16 bases fitting TRBD2. The junction had 9 bases not matched to a gene; V was cut back by 5 bases and J by 1 base. The CDR3 loop spans 19 amino acids. Germline V gene lookup returns CDR1 SEHNR and CDR2 FQNEAQ (reference sequence). CDR3 DNA sequence: TGTGCCAGCAGCCGAGCCGGGACTAGCGGGAGGGGTCGCACAGATACGCAGTATTTT. Its translation is CASSRAGTSGRGRTDTQYF.

The table lists this clonotype with many counts. The chain is built from TRBV4-1 and TRBJ1-1; D might be TRBD1 (5 bases). Germline CDR1 MGHRA, CDR2 YSYEKL. The CDR3 is 16 amino acids. V lost 4 bases to trimming and J lost 4 bases, with 19 bases between them. The CDR3 sequence is CASSPLAGTSGTEAFF. DNA for the CDR3: TGCGCCAGCAGCCCTCTAGCCGGGACTTCGGGCACTGAAGCTTTCTTT.

This clonotype was detected ten times or more. The rearrangement uses TRBV12-3 or TRBV12-4 and TRBJ2-4; unclear D gene. The CDR3 spans 15 residues. V was trimmed by 8 bases and J by 3 bases, leaving 17 bases between them. CDR3 coding DNA: TGTGCCAGCGGATTACGACCCCGAGGCAAAAACATTCAGTACTTC. This codes for CASGLRPRGKNIQYF.

This clonotype showed up many times. The chain employs TRBV7-9 and TRBJ2-7, with D possibly being TRBD1 (5 bases). The CDR3 contains 14 residues. The V and J ends lost 5 bases and 2 bases respectively, with 13 bases between them. The V gene's germline CDR1 is SEHNR and CDR2 FQNEAQ (reference sequence). Here the CDR3 DNA reads TGTGCCAGCAGCCCAGTCCAAGGGGCCTACGAGCAGTACTTC. Translating it yields CASSPVQGAYEQYF.

As regards this clonotype: One end of the junction fails to match germline, which may point to a read error. The genes are TRBV11-3 and TRBJ2-2; D ambiguous. CDR1 and CDR2 from the germline V gene are SGHNT and YENEEA. CDR3 size: 13 residues. The CDR3 loop reads CASSLEDTGELFF. CDR3 bases: TGTGCCAGCAGTTTAGAAGACACCGGGGAGCTGTTTTTT.

The sample holds many counts of this clonotype. V gene TRBV5-4 combines with J gene TRBJ2-4; the D is unclear. From germline, CDR1 is SGHNT and CDR2 YYREEE (reference sequence). The CDR3 runs 14 residues. With 3 bases removed from V and 3 bases from J, the gap between germline ends came to 10 bases. CDR3 DNA sequence: TGTGCCAGCAGCTCTGACCGCGGCAAAAACATTCAGTACTTC. This translates into CASSSDRGKNIQYF.

A single count supports this clonotype. The chain employs TRBV5-3 and TRBJ2-7; D perhaps matches TRBD2 (5 bases). TRBV5-3 is assigned to the ORF class and has an uncertain function. Trimming cost V 8 bases and J 2 bases, with 17 bases left between them. The CDR3 is 14 residues long. DNA of the CDR3: TGTGCCAGCAGCGGTGGCAGCTACGCCTACGAGCAGTACTTC. It codes for CASSGGSYAYEQYF.

A remark on this clonotype: This may stem from a read error, because a much larger clone lies one nucleotide away. The genes are TRBV7-6 and TRBJ2-6; D is possibly TRBD1 or TRBD2 (6 bases each). Germline V CDR1 and CDR2: SGHVS, FNYEAQ. The CDR3 runs to 18 residues. CDR3 in DNA: TGTGCCAGCAGCTTAGTCCCCCCAGGGGACTCTGGGGCCGACGTCCTGACTTTC. This translates into CASSLVPPGDSGADVLTF.

This clonotype was recorded at least ten times. The rearrangement joins TRBV19 to TRBJ2-5, with 7 bases fitting TRBD2. From germline, CDR1 is LNHDA and CDR2 SQIVND (reference sequence). V trimming: 7 bases; J trimming: 6 bases; junction bases outside the gene matches: 5. CDR3 length: 12 residues. The CDR3 loop reads CASMNGRKTQYF. The CDR3, as DNA: TGTGCCAGTATGAACGGGAGGAAGACCCAGTACTTC.

Concerning this clonotype: A much larger clone differs from this one at a single base, so this may be a read error. The genes are TRBV25-1 and TRBJ2-2; 8 nucleotides agree with TRBD2. Germline-derived CDR1 and CDR2 are MGHDK and SYGVNS. The ends lost 3 bases at V and 12 bases at J; junction bases unmatched: 6. This CDR3 is 13 amino acids long. CDR3 loop: CASSDGSGIQLFF. CDR3 DNA sequence: TGTGCCAGCAGTGATGGTAGCGGGATTCAGCTGTTTTTT.

This clonotype was seen many times. J is TRBJ1-1 and V is TRBV4-2, with D tentatively TRBD1 (6 bases). Deletions cut 1 base from V and 1 base from J, with 7 bases between. Germline V gives CDR1 LGHNA, CDR2 YNFKEQ. The CDR3 totals 14 residues. CDR3 DNA sequence: TGTGCCAGCAGCCAAGGACAGGCGAACACTGAAGCTTTCTTT. Protein sequence: CASSQGQANTEAFF.

There are a few counts of this clonotype. V is TRBV27 and J is TRBJ2-5; D is ambiguous. Germline loops: CDR1 MNHEY, CDR2 SMNVEV (reference sequence). V lost 2 bases, J lost 3 bases, and 7 bases lay in between. The CDR3 sequence is 13 residues long. The CDR3 bases are TGTGCCAGCAGTTTAGGGTTCAAAGAGACCCAGTACTTC. Translating gives CASSLGFKETQYF.

The chain carries TRBV12-3 or TRBV12-4 and TRBJ2-7; D might be TRBD1 or TRBD2, each matching 5 bases. The CDR3 runs 12 residues. V was trimmed by 6 bases and J by 3 bases, leaving 9 bases between them. The CDR3 sequence is CASRRDGYEQYF. In nucleotides, the CDR3 is TGTGCCAGCAGAAGGGACGGCTACGAGCAGTACTTC.

This clonotype was recorded at least ten times. CDR3: CASPGVGGSASGKPTHSYEQYF. Here the CDR3 DNA reads TGTGCCAGCCCTGGGGTAGGGGGTTCGGCTAGCGGAAAGCCGACCCATTCCTACGAGCAGTACTTC. The J gene is TRBJ2-7, the V gene TRBV28; D is perhaps TRBD2 (7 bases). The CDR3 is 22 residues long. Trimming removed 8 bases at V and 1 base at J, with 39 bases between. CDR1 and CDR2 (germline): MDHEN, SYDVKM.

With regard to this clonotype: A clone one base away is much larger, so this may be a read error. The chain's CDR3 is CASSFGRGAYGHQETQYF. In DNA form, the CDR3 reads TGTGCCAGCAGTTTCGGACGGGGGGCTTACGGACATCAAGAGACCCAGTACTTC. The rearrangement links TRBV28 to TRBJ2-5; perhaps TRBD2 as D (7 bases). The CDR3 has 18 residues. The V end lost 3 bases, the J end lost 2 bases, and 22 bases lay between the germline ends. Germline CDR1 MDHEN, CDR2 SYDVKM.

This clonotype occurred many times. This chain links TRBV9 with TRBJ2-3, with 7 bases matching TRBD2. The CDR3 is 15 amino acids. Per the germline V gene, CDR1 is SGDLS and CDR2 is YYNGEE. V was clipped by 3 bases and J by 0 bases; unmatched bases: 4. CDR3 protein: CASSASGVSTDTQYF. The CDR3 coding sequence is TGTGCCAGCAGCGCCAGCGGGGTTAGCACAGATACGCAGTATTTT.